The entry below describes one TCR beta chain. Its cognate antigen is unknown. The data belong to a study of T-cell memory formation after mild COVID-19. General study points: Contracting clones from day 15 to 85 showed balanced CD4/CD8; later expanders favored CD4+. Memory from before infection featured some responding clones, which suggests cross-reactive memory joined. CM and EM subsets held most contracting CD4+ clones; EMRA held CD8+ ones.

Germline trimming cut 6 bases from V and 8 bases from J; bases unmatched to any gene: 6. The CDR3 is made up of 13 amino acids. The TCR alpha and TCR beta cDNA libraries, bearing sample barcodes and UMIs, were generated by 5'RACE using constant-segment primers. Each CDR3 protein gets one entry after TCRdb re-called the 5' RACE reads with MiXCR. Of some 100,000 distinct CDR3 sequences in the sample, 11% were seen once. The rearrangement joins TRBV12-3 or TRBV12-4 to TRBJ1-5; 8 bases are shared with TRBD1. The specimen was PBMCs or a T cell subset sorted from them (not recorded which). The receptor comes from a man between 18 and 29 years old who had mild COVID-19 (a few samples of this study predate the infection). Cell type and time point are not known. The CDR3 bases are TGTGCCAGCAGGGACAGGGCCATGGAGCCCCAGCATTTT. Residues: CASRDRAMEPQHF.